Shown below are 5 T cell receptor beta chains from a single sample sequenced in a study of blood T cell repertoires in COVID-19. Sequencing used immunoSEQ multiplex PCR; TCRdb keeps in-frame clones, though not all of them. The table shows about 60,000 clones, with about 82% occurring only once. Sequencing was done on a sample of peripheral blood. Source of these receptors: a human donor in a cohort sampled during active COVID-19.

The chain couples TRBV5-1 to TRBJ2-1; TRBD2 might be the D (5 bases). Germline V gene data show CDR1 as SGHRS and CDR2 as YFSETQ. V lost 0 bases and J lost 10, with 14 bases in between. The CDR3 covers 14 residues. The CDR3 loop reads CASSLVTTSLEQFF. CDR3 nucleotides: TGCGCCAGCAGCTTGGTGACTACTTCGTTGGAGCAGTTCTTC. Looking up the rest from reference TRBV5-1 and TRBJ2-1 gives the full variable domain: KAGVTQTPRYLIKTRGQQVTLSCSPISGHRSVSWYQQTPGQGLQFLFEYFSETQRNKGNFPGRFSGRQFSNSRSEMNVSTLELGDSALYLCASSLVTTSLEQFFGPGTRLTVL.

This chain connects TRBV27 to TRBJ1-2; D not certain. With 5 bases removed from V and 7 bases from J, the gap between germline ends came to 17 bases. The CDR3 is 14 residues long. Germline CDR1 and CDR2: MNHEY and SMNVEV (reference sequence). The CDR3 DNA reads TGTGCCAGCAGTCCCGCCGGGGTCGTTGGTGGCTACACCTTC. This codes for CASSPAGVVGGYTF.

Here the CDR3 reads CASRDTDYGYTF. CDR3 DNA: TGTGCCAGTAGGGACACAGACTATGGCTACACCTTC. The rearrangement joins TRBV19 to TRBJ1-2; possibly TRBD1 for D (5 bases). Germline V gene data show CDR1 as LNHDA and CDR2 as SQIVND (reference sequence). This CDR3 is 12 amino acids long. V was cut by 6 bases and J by 3 bases, with 8 bases left in between. The full variable domain, with the rest looked up from reference TRBV19 and TRBJ1-2, is DGGITQSPKYLFRKEGQNVTLSCEQNLNHDAMYWYRQDPGQGLRLIYYSQIVNDFQKGDIAEGYSVSREKKESFPLTVTSAQKNPTAFYLCASRDTDYGYTFGSGTRLTVV.

The chain combines TRBV5-6 with TRBJ1-2; 9 bases agree with TRBD1. Germline assignment: CDR1 SGHDT and CDR2 YYEEEE. The junction had 7 bases not matched to a gene; V was cut back by 5 bases and J by 5 bases. The CDR3 loop spans 14 amino acids. Here the CDR3 DNA reads TGTGCCAGCAGTCCTGGGACAGGGATATATGGCTACACCTTC. Encoded protein: CASSPGTGIYGYTF. The full variable domain, with the rest looked up from reference TRBV5-6 and TRBJ1-2, is DAGVTQSPTHLIKTRGQQVTLRCSPKSGHDTVSWYQQALGQGPQFIFQYYEEEERQRGNFPDRFSGHQFPNYSSELNVNALLLGDSALYLCASSPGTGIYGYTFGSGTRLTVV.

V usage is TRBV7-2 and J usage is TRBJ2-3, with D possibly matching TRBD2 (6 bases). The CDR3 runs 14 residues. Germline CDR1 reads SGHTA; CDR2 reads FQGNSA. Trimming pared 1 base from V and 6 bases from J, leaving 11 bases between. CDR3 sequence: CASSLGPSADTQYF. In DNA, the CDR3 is TGTGCCAGCAGCTTAGGCCCTAGCGCTGATACGCAGTATTTT.